This T cell receptor (beta chain) was captured by sequencing in a study of T cell repertoires in cytomegalovirus infection. Study-level information: HLA-B-restricted CMV epitopes that are well studied were used alongside recently identified HLA-C-restricted ones. A matching HLA type, together with CMV infection, was signaled by public TCR beta signatures.

Deletions cut 5 bases from V and 9 bases from J, with 11 bases between. The germline CDR1 and CDR2 sequences are ENHRY and SYGVKD. The CDR3 is 12 amino acids. Note on this clonotype: The antigen remains undetermined.

Points from the study as a whole: Summed public TCR beta family frequency identified CMV carriers bearing the relevant HLA. The response measured ex vivo was dominated by TCR beta clonotypes (HLA-C-restricted and CMV-specific).

Each CDR3 protein is one row after TCRdb ran MiXCR on the reads. The top ten clones hold about 46% of a sample with roughly 570,000 distinct CDR3 sequences, just under 40% of them seen once. This specimen was cultured PBMCs, taken from culture after CMV antigen stimulation. This chain connects TRBV10-3 to TRBJ2-1; weak D call: TRBD2 (6 bases). This receptor was obtained from a human donor in good health (CMV status not recorded). Some clones in this sample may be carry-over from other donors' samples. CDR3 sequence (DNA): TGTGCCATCAGTCCACTAGCTAGTGAGCAGTTCTTC. Amino acid sequence: CAISPLASEQFF.